This T cell receptor (beta chain) was found in a study of blood T cell repertoires in COVID-19. Study in general: Researchers got acute and convalescent COVID-19 samples from the United States, Italy and Spain. The analysed material was cDNA or gDNA that came from T cells, B-cell-depleted T cells, or PBMCs.

In the authors' methods: Estimated nucleated cell counts came from reference gene primer amplification. Data came from immunoSEQ multiplex PCR; TCRdb stores just in-frame clones and leaves some out. V, J and clone size are those of that table, while D and trimming were read from the DNA. Seen here are almost 55,000 clones, 84% observed once, and the top ten hold around 2.5%. With V trimmed by 3 bases and J by 0 bases, 7 bases remained unmatched. The CDR3 extends over 18 amino acids. Germline V gene lookup returns CDR1 SGHAT and CDR2 FQNNGV. The chain employs TRBV11-2 and TRBJ2-6, with TRBD1 matching over 8 bases. Specimen: peripheral blood. The receptor comes from a middle-aged man with acute or convalescent COVID-19. CDR3 in amino acids: CASSFRTGTSSGANVLTF. CDR3 sequence (DNA): TGTGCCAGCAGCTTCCGGACAGGGACCAGCTCTGGGGCCAACGTCCTGACTTTC.